This T cell receptor beta chain was found in a study of cytomegalovirus exposure and HLA in healthy donors. Study results and caveats: The dataset shows that most TCR sequences were rare, while some public TCRs occurred in many donors. In a later analysis, at a false discovery rate of 0.05, some 15,000 TCR beta sequences were associated with HLA alleles. Later on, a genetic analysis was performed. It linked a missense variant in DCLRE1C with V- and J-gene trimming of TCR beta. Analyses of presence and absence presupposed an approximately uniform sequencing depth across donors.

Both 60 Vbeta primers and 13 Jbeta primers went into the PCR. The data were produced by immunoSEQ multiplex PCR, yet TCRdb's version contains in-frame clones alone and is incomplete. The data contain 200,000 or so clones, approximately 82% of them singletons. The CDR3 has 15 residues. The germline V gene encodes CDR1 MNHNS and CDR2 SASEGT. Deletions cut 3 bases from V and 6 bases from J, with 16 bases between. As concerns this clone: The antigen remains undetermined.

This TCR came from a man in his late teens or twenties in good health and CMV-seronegative. The sample taken for sequencing was PBMCs. The chain recombines TRBV6-1 with TRBJ2-3; D might be TRBD1 (5 bases). CDR3: CASSEGQPPVDTQYF. The CDR3 DNA sequence: TGTGCCAGCAGTGAGGGGCAGCCACCCGTTGATACGCAGTATTTT.